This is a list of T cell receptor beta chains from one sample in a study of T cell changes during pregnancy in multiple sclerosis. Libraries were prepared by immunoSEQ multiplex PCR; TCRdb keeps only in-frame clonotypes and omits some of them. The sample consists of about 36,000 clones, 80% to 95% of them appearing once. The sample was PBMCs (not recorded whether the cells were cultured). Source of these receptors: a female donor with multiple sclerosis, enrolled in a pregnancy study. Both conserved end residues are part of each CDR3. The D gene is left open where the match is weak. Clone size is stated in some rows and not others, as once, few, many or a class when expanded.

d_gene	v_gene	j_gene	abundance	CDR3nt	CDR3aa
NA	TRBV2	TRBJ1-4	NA	TGTGCCAGCAGTGAACAGGTCGCACCGAATGAAAAACTGTTTTTT	CASSEQVAPNEKLFF
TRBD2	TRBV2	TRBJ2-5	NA	TGTGCCAGCAGTCGACTAGCATCTCAAGAGACCCAGTACTTC	CASSRLASQETQYF
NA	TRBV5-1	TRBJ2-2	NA	TGCGCCAGCAGCAAACAAGGGCAGGACACCGGGGAGCTGTTTTTT	CASSKQGQDTGELFF
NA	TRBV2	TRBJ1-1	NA	TGTGCCAGCAGTGATCCGAGGGACACTGAAGCTTTCTTT	CASSDPRDTEAFF
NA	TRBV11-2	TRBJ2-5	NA	TGTGCCAGCAGCTCGCTACAGGGGCCGGGAGGGCCCCAGTACTTC	CASSSLQGPGGPQYF
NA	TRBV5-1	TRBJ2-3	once	TGCGCCAGCAGCTTGGTGGGGGGTCGCACAGATACGCAGTATTTT	CASSLVGGRTDTQYF
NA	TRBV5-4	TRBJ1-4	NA	TGTGCCAGCAGCTTGGCTGGTGGGATGAGTGAAAAACTGTTTTTT	CASSLAGGMSEKLFF
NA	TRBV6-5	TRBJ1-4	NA	TGTGCCAGCCACGGGACGGCGAATGAAAAACTGTTTTTT	CASHGTANEKLFF
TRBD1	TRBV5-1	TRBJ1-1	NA	TGCGCCAGCAGTTTTACAGGGGAGAACACTGAAGCTTTCTTT	CASSFTGENTEAFF
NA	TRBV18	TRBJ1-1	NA	TGTGCCAGCTCTTTGACGGGGGGAGGTTATACGAACACTGAAGCTTTCTTT	CASSLTGGGYTNTEAFF
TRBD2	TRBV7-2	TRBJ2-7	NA	TGTGCCAGCAGCTCCGGGACTAGCGGGAGGATATACGAGCAGTACTTC	CASSSGTSGRIYEQYF
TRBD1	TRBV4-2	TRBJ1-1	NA	TGTGCCAGCAGCCGACCGGGACAGGGGGTCGCTGAAGCTTTCTTT	CASSRPGQGVAEAFF
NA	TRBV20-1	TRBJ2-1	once	TGCAGTGCTAGAGGCCTCGGGAAGCAGTTCTTC	CSARGLGKQFF
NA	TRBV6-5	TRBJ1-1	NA	TGTGCCAGCAGTTACTATCTAGGGAGGGACACTGAAGCTTTCTTT	CASSYYLGRDTEAFF
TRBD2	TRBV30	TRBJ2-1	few	TGTGCCTGGGCGGGAGGTGCAGACAATGAGCAGTTCTTC	CAWAGGADNEQFF
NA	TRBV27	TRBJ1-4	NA	TGTGCCAGCAGTTACTTCCAGGGTAATGAAAAACTGTTTTTT	CASSYFQGNEKLFF
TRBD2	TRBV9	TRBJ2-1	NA	TGTGCCAGCAGCTTAGGGACTAGCCATTACAATGAGCAGTTCTTC	CASSLGTSHYNEQFF
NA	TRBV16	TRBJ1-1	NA	TGTGCCAGCAGCCAATCGATCCAGGGTACTATGGTCTTT	CASSQSIQGTMVF
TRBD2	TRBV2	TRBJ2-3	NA	TGTGCCAGCAGCCTAGCGGCCCAGGCCAACACAGATACGCAGTATTTT	CASSLAAQANTDTQYF
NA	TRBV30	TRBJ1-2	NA	TGTGCCTGGAGTGTCTTCAGGGCTGGCTACACCTTC	CAWSVFRAGYTF
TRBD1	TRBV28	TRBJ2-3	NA	TGTGCCAGCAGTTTAGCCGGGACAGTCACAGATACGCAGTATTTT	CASSLAGTVTDTQYF
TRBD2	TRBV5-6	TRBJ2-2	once	TGTGCCAGCAGTTCGCCGGGACTAGATGAGAGCGGGGAGCTGTTTTTT	CASSSPGLDESGELFF
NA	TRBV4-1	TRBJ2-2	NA	TGCGCCAGCAGCCCCAGGGAAAACACCGGGGAGCTGTTTTTT	CASSPRENTGELFF
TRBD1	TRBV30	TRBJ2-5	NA	TGTGCCTGGAGTCCGGGACAGGGAAGAGAGACCCAGTACTTC	CAWSPGQGRETQYF
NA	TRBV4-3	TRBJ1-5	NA	TGCGCCAGCAGCCAAGCATTTAGCAATCAGCCCCAGCATTTT	CASSQAFSNQPQHF
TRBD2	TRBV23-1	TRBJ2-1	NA	TGCGCCAGCAGTCAAATGGGGACTAGCGGGTACCCAAGTGAGCAGTTCTTC	CASSQMGTSGYPSEQFF
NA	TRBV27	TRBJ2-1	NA	TGTGCCAGCAGTTTAGGATGGCGGGACAGTCTTGACAATGAGCAGTTCTTC	CASSLGWRDSLDNEQFF
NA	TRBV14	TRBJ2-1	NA	TGTGCCAGCAACCCCTCAGGGGACCTCTCCTACAATGAGCAGTTCTTC	CASNPSGDLSYNEQFF
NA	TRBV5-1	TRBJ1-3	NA	TGCGCCAGCACCTCCAGCGGCGTCTCTGGAAACACCATATATTTT	CASTSSGVSGNTIYF
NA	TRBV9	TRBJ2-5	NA	TGTGCCAGCAGCGTAGAGGGCGGGAAGGAGACCCAGTACTTC	CASSVEGGKETQYF
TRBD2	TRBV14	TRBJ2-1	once	TGTGCCAGCAGCCGGCTACACCCGACTAGCGGAAGCTCCTACAATGAGCAGTTCTTC	CASSRLHPTSGSSYNEQFF
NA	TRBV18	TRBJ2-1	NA	TGTGCCAGCTCCGGGACGAATGAGCAGTTCTTC	CASSGTNEQFF
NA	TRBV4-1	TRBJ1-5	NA	TGCGCCAGCAGCGCCTCGCGGACGCGGGGGAATCAGCCCCAGCATTTT	CASSASRTRGNQPQHF
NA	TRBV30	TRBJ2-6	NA	TGTGCCTGGAGTGTCTCTCCCCCCAGCTCTGGGGCCAACGTCCTGACTTTC	CAWSVSPPSSGANVLTF
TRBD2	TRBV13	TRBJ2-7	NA	TGTGCCAGCAGCTTGGATAGCGGGAGAGGGTCCTACGAGCAGTACTTC	CASSLDSGRGSYEQYF
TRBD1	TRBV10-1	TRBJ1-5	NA	TGCGCCAGAGGGACAGGGGGGACGTATAGCAATCAGCCCCAGCATTTT	CARGTGGTYSNQPQHF
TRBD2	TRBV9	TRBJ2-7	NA	TGTGCCAGCAACCCAGGGACTAGCGGAAACTACGAGCAGTACTTC	CASNPGTSGNYEQYF
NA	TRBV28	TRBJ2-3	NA	TGTGCCAGCAGCGGTCGGGACTCCTTCTCCTTCACAGATACGCAGTATTTT	CASSGRDSFSFTDTQYF
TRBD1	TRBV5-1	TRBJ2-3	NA	TGCGCCAGCAGCGCTAGGGACAGAGAAGAGTATTTT	CASSARDREEYF
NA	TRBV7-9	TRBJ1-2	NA	TGTGCCAGTTCTCGACGTAGGAACTATGGCTACACCTTC	CASSRRRNYGYTF
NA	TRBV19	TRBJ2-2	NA	TGTGCCAGTAGTATGATGGGGCGCAGCCCTCGGAACACCGGGGAGCTGTTTTTT	CASSMMGRSPRNTGELFF
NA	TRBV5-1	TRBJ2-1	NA	TGCGCCAGCAGCTTGGTTCCCGGGACCCAGGGCAATGAGCAGTTCTTC	CASSLVPGTQGNEQFF
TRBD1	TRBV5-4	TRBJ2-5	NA	TGTGCCAGCAGCTGGGACAGAAAAGAGACCCAGTACTTC	CASSWDRKETQYF
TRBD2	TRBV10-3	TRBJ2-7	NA	TGTGCCATCAACCTAGCGGGAGGACCCTACGAGCAGTACTTC	CAINLAGGPYEQYF
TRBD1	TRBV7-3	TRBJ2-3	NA	TGTGCCAGCAGCTCCCAGGACAGGGATCCAGATACGCAGTATTTT	CASSSQDRDPDTQYF
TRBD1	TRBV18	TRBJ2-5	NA	TGTGCCAGCTCACCATTTGAGGGGGCTCGGGTAGAGACCCAGTACTTC	CASSPFEGARVETQYF
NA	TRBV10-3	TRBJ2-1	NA	TGTGCCATCAGTGAGTCGAGGGGGAGCGTATACAATGAGCAGTTCTTC	CAISESRGSVYNEQFF
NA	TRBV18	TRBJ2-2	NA	TGTGCCAGCTCACCCAGGGCGAACACCGGGGAGCTGTTTTTT	CASSPRANTGELFF
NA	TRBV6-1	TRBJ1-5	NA	TGTGCCAGCAGTGTCGACTACCGCCCCCAGCATTTT	CASSVDYRPQHF